This TCR beta chain came from a study of a mutant IDH1 vaccine in newly diagnosed glioma. Study summary: Before enrollment, the patients had been treated with radiotherapy alone, temozolomide alone, or both together. Most of them had received both.

V lost 2 bases to trimming and J lost 0 bases, with 10 bases between them. The CDR3 has 16 amino acids. The germline V gene has CDR1 SGHDN and CDR2 FVKESK. Time point denoted: baseline, week 1 (first vaccination visit). As to treatment: pre-vaccination baseline after standard-of-care therapy. Of note for this clone: Its antigen is still unknown.

Study-level findings and limits: Pseudoprogression seemingly bore no relation to changes in top peripheral T cell clonotypes.

Using immunoSEQ multiplex PCR, the repertoire was profiled, and TCRdb retains in-frame clones only, with some absent. The table records about 63,000 clones, around 80% of them present only once. This sample comprised peripheral blood mononuclear cells (PBMCs), obtained from a glioma patient treated with radiotherapy, temozolomide or both. V usage is TRBV14 and J usage is TRBJ1-4, with D tentatively TRBD1 (6 bases). The clonotype was recovered from a young woman with glioma. Some clones in this sample may be carry-over from other donors' samples. This chain's CDR3 is CASSQFPGATNEKLFF. In nucleotides, the CDR3 is TGTGCCAGCAGCCAATTCCCAGGGGCAACTAATGAAAAACTGTTTTTT.